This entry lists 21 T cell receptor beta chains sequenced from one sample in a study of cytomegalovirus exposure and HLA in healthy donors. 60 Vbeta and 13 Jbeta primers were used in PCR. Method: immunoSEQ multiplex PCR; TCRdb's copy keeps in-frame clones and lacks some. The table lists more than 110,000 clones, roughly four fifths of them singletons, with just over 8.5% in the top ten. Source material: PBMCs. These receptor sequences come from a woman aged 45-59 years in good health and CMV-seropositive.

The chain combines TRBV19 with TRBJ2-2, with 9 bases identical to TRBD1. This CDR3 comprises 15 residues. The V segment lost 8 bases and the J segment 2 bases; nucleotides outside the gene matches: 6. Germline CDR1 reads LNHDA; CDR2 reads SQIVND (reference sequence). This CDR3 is CASWTGDANTGELFF. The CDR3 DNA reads TGTGCCAGTTGGACAGGGGACGCTAACACCGGGGAGCTGTTTTTT.

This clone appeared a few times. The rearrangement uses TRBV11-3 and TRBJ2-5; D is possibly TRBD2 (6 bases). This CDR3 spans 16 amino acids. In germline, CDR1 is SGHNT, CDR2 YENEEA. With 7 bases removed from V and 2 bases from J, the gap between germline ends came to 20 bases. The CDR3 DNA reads TGTGCCAGCAATAAAAGGGTGGGCGGGGCGCAAGAGACCCAGTACTTC. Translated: CASNKRVGGAQETQYF.

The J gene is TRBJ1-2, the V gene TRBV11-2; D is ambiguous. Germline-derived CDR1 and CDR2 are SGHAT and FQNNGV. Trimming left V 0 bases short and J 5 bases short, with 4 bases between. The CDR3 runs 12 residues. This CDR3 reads CASSLESYGYTF. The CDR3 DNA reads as TGTGCCAGCAGCTTAGAGAGTTATGGCTACACCTTC.

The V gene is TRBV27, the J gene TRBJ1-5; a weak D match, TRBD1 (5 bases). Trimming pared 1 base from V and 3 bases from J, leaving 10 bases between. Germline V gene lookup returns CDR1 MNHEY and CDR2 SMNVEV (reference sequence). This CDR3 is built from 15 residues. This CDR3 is CASSLWGSPNQPQHF. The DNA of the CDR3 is TGTGCCAGCAGTTTATGGGGCAGCCCCAATCAGCCCCAGCATTTT.

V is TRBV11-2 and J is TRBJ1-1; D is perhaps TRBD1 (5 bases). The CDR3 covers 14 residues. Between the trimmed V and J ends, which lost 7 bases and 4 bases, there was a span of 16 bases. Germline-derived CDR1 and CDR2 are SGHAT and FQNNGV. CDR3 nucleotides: TGTGCCAGCACCCTGGGACTAATGGGCACTGAAGCTTTCTTT. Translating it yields CASTLGLMGTEAFF.

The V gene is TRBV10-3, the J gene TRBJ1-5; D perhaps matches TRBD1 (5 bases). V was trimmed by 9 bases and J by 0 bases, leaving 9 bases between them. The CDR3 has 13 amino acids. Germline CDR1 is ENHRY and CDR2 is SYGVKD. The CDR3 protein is CAIRGNSNQPQHF. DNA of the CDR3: TGTGCCATAAGGGGCAATAGCAATCAGCCCCAGCATTTT.

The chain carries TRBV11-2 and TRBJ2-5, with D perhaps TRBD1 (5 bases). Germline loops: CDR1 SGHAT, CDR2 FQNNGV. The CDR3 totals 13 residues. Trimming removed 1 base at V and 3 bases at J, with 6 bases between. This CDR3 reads CASSLGREETQYF. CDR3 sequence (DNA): TGTGCCAGCAGCTTAGGCAGGGAAGAGACCCAGTACTTC. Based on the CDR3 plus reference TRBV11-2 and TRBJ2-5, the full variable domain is EAGVAQSPRYKIIEKRQSVAFWCNPISGHATLYWYQQILGQGPKLLIQFQNNGVVDDSQLPKDRFSAERLKGVDSTLKIQPAKLEDSAVYLCASSLGREETQYFGPGTRLLVL.

The CDR3: CASSLSAAYEQYF. The CDR3 DNA follows: TGCGCCAGCAGCTTGAGCGCGGCCTACGAGCAGTACTTC. V usage is TRBV5-1 and J usage is TRBJ2-7, with no clear D. Germline CDR1 and CDR2: SGHRS and YFSETQ. The V gene lost 1 base and the J gene lost 2 bases, with 7 bases spanning the gap. The CDR3 is 13 residues long.

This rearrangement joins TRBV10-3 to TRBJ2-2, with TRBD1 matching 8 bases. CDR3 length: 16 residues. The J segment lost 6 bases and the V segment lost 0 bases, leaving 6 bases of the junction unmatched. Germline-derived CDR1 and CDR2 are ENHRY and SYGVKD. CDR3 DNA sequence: TGTGCCATCAGTGAGTCAGCAGGGGGCCGTGCCGGGGAGCTGTTTTTT. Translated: CAISESAGGRAGELFF.

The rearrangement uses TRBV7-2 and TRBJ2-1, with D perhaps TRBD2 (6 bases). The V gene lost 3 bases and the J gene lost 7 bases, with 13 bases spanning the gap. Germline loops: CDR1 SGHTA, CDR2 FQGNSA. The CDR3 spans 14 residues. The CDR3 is CASSLGGRGNEQFF. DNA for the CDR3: TGTGCCAGCAGCTTGGGGGGTCGCGGGAATGAGCAGTTCTTC.

CDR3 sequence: CASTPPRDGQPQHF. In DNA, the CDR3 is TGTGCCAGCACCCCGCCGAGGGATGGTCAGCCCCAGCATTTT. J is TRBJ1-5 and V is TRBV28; D is ambiguous. V was trimmed by 7 bases and J by 6 bases, leaving 16 bases between them. Germline V gives CDR1 MDHEN, CDR2 SYDVKM. The CDR3 is 14 residues long.

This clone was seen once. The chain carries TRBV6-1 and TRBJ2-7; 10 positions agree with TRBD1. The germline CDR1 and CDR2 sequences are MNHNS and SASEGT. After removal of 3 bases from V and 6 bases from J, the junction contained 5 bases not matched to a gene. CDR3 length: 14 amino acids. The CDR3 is CASSDAGTGVEQYF. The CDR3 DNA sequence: TGTGCCAGCAGTGACGCCGGGACAGGGGTCGAGCAGTACTTC.

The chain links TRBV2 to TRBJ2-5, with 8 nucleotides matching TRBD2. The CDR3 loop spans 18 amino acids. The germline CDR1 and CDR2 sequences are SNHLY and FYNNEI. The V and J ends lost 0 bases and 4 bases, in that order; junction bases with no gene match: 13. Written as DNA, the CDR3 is TGTGCCAGCAGTGAAGCGCGTCGCGCTAGCGGGCGGGGAGAGACCCAGTACTTC. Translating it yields CASSEARRASGRGETQYF. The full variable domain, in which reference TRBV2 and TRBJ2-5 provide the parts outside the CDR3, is EPEVTQTPSHQVTQMGQEVILRCVPISNHLYFYWYRQILGQKVEFLVSFYNNEISEKSEIFDDQFSVERPDGSNFTLKIRSTKLEDSAMYFCASSEARRASGRGETQYFGPGTRLLVL.

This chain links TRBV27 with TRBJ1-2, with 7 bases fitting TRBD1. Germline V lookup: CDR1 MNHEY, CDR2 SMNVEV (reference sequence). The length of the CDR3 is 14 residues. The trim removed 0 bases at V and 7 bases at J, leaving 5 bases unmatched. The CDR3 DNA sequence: TGTGCCAGCAGTTTATCGACAGGGACCTTTGGCTACACCTTC. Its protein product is CASSLSTGTFGYTF.

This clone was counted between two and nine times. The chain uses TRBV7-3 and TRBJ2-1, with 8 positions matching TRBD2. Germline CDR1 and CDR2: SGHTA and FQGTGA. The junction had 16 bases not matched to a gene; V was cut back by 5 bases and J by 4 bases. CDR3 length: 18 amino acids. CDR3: CASSRLTILADGYNEQFF. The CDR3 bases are TGTGCCAGCAGCCGCTTGACGATACTAGCGGATGGGTACAATGAGCAGTTCTTC.

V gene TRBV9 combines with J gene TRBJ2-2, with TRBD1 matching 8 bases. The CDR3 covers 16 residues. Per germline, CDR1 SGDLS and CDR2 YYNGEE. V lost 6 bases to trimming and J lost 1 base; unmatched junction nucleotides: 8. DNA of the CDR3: TGTGCCAGCACCATTGGACAGGGAGAGAACACCGGGGAGCTGTTTTTT. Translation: CASTIGQGENTGELFF.

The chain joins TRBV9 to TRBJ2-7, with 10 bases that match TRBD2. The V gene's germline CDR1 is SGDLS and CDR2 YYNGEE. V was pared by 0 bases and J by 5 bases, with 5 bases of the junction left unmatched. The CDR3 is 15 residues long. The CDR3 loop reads CASSVAVAGGDEQYF. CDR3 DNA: TGTGCCAGCAGCGTAGCGGTAGCGGGGGGCGACGAGCAGTACTTC.

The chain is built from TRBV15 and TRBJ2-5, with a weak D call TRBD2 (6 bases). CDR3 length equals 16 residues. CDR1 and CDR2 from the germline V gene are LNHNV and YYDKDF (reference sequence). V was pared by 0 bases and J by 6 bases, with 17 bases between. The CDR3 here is CATSRDLVEGRQTQYF. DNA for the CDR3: TGTGCCACCAGCAGAGATCTTGTGGAGGGGCGACAGACCCAGTACTTC.

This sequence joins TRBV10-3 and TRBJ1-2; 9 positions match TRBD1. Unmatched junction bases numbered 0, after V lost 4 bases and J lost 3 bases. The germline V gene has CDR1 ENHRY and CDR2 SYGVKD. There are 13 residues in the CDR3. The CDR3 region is CAISGTGDYGYTF. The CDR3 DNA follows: TGTGCCATCAGTGGGACAGGGGACTATGGCTACACCTTC.

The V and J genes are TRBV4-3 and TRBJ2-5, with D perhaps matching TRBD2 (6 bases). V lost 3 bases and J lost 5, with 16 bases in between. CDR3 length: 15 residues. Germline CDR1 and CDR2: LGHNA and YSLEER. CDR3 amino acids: CASSQGLVLGETQYF. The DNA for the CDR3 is TGCGCCAGCAGCCAGGGACTGGTCTTAGGGGAGACCCAGTACTTC.

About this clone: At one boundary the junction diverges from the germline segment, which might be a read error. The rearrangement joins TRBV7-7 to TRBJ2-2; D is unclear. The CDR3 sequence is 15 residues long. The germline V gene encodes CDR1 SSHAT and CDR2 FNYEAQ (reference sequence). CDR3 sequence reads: CASSLGPRGTGELFF. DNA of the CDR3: TGTGCTAGCAGCCTAGGACCCCGCGGCACCGGGGAGCTGTTTTTT. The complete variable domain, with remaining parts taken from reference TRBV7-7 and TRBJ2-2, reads GAGVSQSPRYKVTKRGQDVTLRCDPISSHATLYWYQQALGQGPEFLTYFNYEAQPDKSGLPSDRFSAERPEGSISTLTIQRTEQRDSAMYRCASSLGPRGTGELFFGEGSRLTVL.